The 10 T cell receptor beta chains given below trace back to one sample, sequenced in a study of blood T cell repertoires in COVID-19 (TCRdb year 2020). Libraries came from the immunoSEQ multiplex PCR assay. TCRdb carries this immuneACCESS record with in-frame sequences only. Its versions omit some clonotypes, under half of them owing to an unresolved V gene in the studies checked, with the rest unexplained. For this sample the table gives 250,000 to 350,000 clones, of which roughly 91% were detected only once. In total, the top ten clones hold 0.7% to 0.9% of the sample. Sequencing used peripheral blood. These receptors were obtained from a man aged 30 to 39 with acute or convalescent COVID-19.

The chain uses TRBV28 and TRBJ2-4; 11 nucleotides match TRBD1. J was trimmed by 3 bases and V by 6 bases; bases with no gene match: 10. The CDR3 totals 17 residues. Germline V gene lookup returns CDR1 MDHEN and CDR2 SYDVKM. DNA of the CDR3: TGTGCCAGCAGCCTCTATGGGACAGGGGGTGGCAAAAACATTCAGTACTTC. Translation: CASSLYGTGGGKNIQYF.

The gene calls are TRBV30 and TRBJ1-5, with D unclear. Germline assignment: CDR1 GTSNPN and CDR2 SVGIG (reference sequence). The CDR3 runs to 15 residues. V was clipped by 2 bases and J by 2 bases, with 13 bases between them. The DNA of the CDR3 is TGTGCCTGGAGTCTTTCGTTGGGCGGCAATCAGCCCCAGCATTTT. Translation: CAWSLSLGGNQPQHF.

The chain has TRBV29-1 and TRBJ2-3, with 7 bases aligning to TRBD1. There are 14 residues in the CDR3. CDR1 SQVTM and CDR2 ANQGSEA come from the germline V gene. V dropped 4 bases and J dropped 3; count of bases not matched to a gene: 7. The CDR3 coding sequence is TGCAGCGTTGCCCCACAGGGGCGGACAGATACGCAGTATTTT. It specifies CSVAPQGRTDTQYF.

This clone was picked up one time. The J gene is TRBJ2-7, the V gene TRBV27; TRBD2 matches at 10 bases. The V and J ends lost 3 bases and 7 bases, in that order; junction bases with no gene match: 9. The CDR3 sequence is 15 residues long. The germline gives CDR1 MNHEY, CDR2 SMNVEV (reference sequence). The CDR3 protein is CASSFISGGAREQYF. The CDR3 DNA reads as TGTGCCAGCAGTTTTATAAGCGGGGGGGCGAGGGAGCAGTACTTC.

The chain uses TRBV2 and TRBJ2-3, with 10 nucleotides matching TRBD2. The CDR3 extends over 14 amino acids. The trim removed 6 bases at V and 6 bases at J, leaving 6 bases unmatched. CDR1 is SNHLY, CDR2 FYNNEI, per germline. The CDR3: CASRALAGADTQYF. CDR3 in DNA: TGTGCCAGCAGGGCTCTAGCGGGGGCTGATACGCAGTATTTT.

CDR3 loop: CASSKRARATNEKLFF. The CDR3 DNA follows: TGTGCCAGCAGCAAGAGGGCCCGTGCAACTAATGAAAAACTGTTTTTT. The chain employs TRBV7-8 and TRBJ1-4; D unresolved. The V gene's germline CDR1 is SGHVS and CDR2 FQNEAQ. The CDR3 has 16 amino acids. Trimming took off 5 bases at V and 0 bases at J, with 13 bases between the two ends.

The chain uses TRBV29-1 and TRBJ2-5; perhaps TRBD1 as D (6 bases). Germline V gene data show CDR1 as SQVTM and CDR2 as ANQGSEA. There are 12 residues in the CDR3. Trimming cost V 5 bases and J 3 bases, with 10 bases left between them. CDR3 DNA sequence: TGCAGCGTTCAACGGACAGAAGAGACCCAGTACTTC. Its protein is CSVQRTEETQYF.

The chain uses TRBV3-1 (or the pseudogene TRBV3-2) and TRBJ1-1; the D is unclear. The CDR3 contains 12 residues. V was shortened by 1 base and J by 4 bases, with 4 bases between the two germline ends. CDR1 and CDR2 from the germline V gene are LGHDT and YNNKEL (reference sequence). CDR3 in amino acids: CASSQALTEAFF. The CDR3 DNA reads TGTGCCAGCAGCCAAGCTCTCACTGAAGCTTTCTTT.

This chain joins TRBV7-2 and TRBJ1-5; 7 bases map to TRBD1. V lost 5 bases to trimming and J lost 5 bases; unmatched junction nucleotides: 6. The CDR3 is 14 residues long. Germline V gene data show CDR1 as SGHTA and CDR2 as FQGNSA. Here the CDR3 DNA reads TGTGCCAGCAGCCCCGACAGGGTCGATCAGCCCCAGCATTTT. Amino acid sequence: CASSPDRVDQPQHF.

This chain links TRBV9 with TRBJ1-1, with no clear D. From germline, CDR1 is SGDLS and CDR2 YYNGEE. V was trimmed by 0 bases and J by 5 bases, leaving 14 bases between them. The CDR3 contains 15 residues. The chain's CDR3 is CASSVDDGGWTEAFF. CDR3 in DNA: TGTGCCAGCAGCGTAGACGATGGAGGATGGACTGAAGCTTTCTTT.